These 3 T cell receptor beta chains were all obtained from the same sample, sequenced in a study of HIV-infected patients and healthy controls. No cell fractionation was done, so the repertoire covers all unsorted peripheral blood T cells. Alpha and beta constant-region primers primed reverse transcription of approximately 0.55 ug RNA. Each of the alpha and beta chains got its own library through chain-specific third strand synthesis with indices. TCRdb itself ran the 5' RACE reads through MiXCR, one entry per CDR3 protein. The sample records 10,000 to 15,000 distinct CDR3 sequences, around 9.9% being singletons. Sequenced: blood. The source is an adult in good health.

This clonotype was seen ten or more times. The CDR3 bases are TGTGCCAGCAGCCCTCGACAGGGAGGGGTGAACACTGAAGCTTTCTTT. Translation gives CASSPRQGGVNTEAFF. J is TRBJ1-1 and V is TRBV3-1; 7 bases line up with TRBD1. With 4 bases clipped from V and 0 bases from J, the junction kept 8 bases outside the gene matches. The length of the CDR3 is 16 residues. Germline V gene lookup returns CDR1 LGHDT and CDR2 YNNKEL (reference sequence).

This clonotype is termed medium-sized (0.01 to 0.1%). The chain employs TRBV9 and TRBJ2-5; TRBD1 aligns across 9 bases. CDR3 length: 15 amino acids. V gave up 2 bases and J gave up 5 bases; unmatched junction bases: 7. CDR1 is SGDLS and CDR2 is YYNGEE in the germline V gene. The CDR3 protein is CASSVGQGGSETQYF. In DNA form, the CDR3 reads TGTGCCAGCAGCGTGGGACAGGGAGGTTCTGAGACCCAGTACTTC.

This clonotype has at least ten counts. V gene TRBV4-1 combines with J gene TRBJ1-3; D not certain. The CDR3 is 15 amino acids. Trimming took off 2 bases at V and 2 bases at J, with 10 bases between the two ends. Germline CDR1 is MGHRA and CDR2 is YSYEKL. The DNA of the CDR3 is TGCGCCAGCAGCCAACTCTACATTGCTGGAAACACCATATATTTT. Translated: CASSQLYIAGNTIYF.